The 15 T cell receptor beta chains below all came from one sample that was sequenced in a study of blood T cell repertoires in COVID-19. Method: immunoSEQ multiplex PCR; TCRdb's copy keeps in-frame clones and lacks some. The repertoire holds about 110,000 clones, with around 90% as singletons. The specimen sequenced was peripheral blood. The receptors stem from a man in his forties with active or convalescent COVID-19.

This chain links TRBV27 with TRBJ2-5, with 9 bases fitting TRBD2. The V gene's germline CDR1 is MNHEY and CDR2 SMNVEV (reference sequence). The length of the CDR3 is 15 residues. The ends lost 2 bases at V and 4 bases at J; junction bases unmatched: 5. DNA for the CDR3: TGTGCCAGCAGTTTAGAACTAGCGGGTCCAGAGACCCAGTACTTC. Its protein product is CASSLELAGPETQYF.

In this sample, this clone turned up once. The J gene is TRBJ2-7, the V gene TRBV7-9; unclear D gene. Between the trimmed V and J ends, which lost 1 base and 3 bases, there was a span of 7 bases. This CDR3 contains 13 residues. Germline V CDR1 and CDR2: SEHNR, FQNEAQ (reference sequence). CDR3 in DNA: TGTGCCAGCAGCTTAGAGAACTACTACGAGCAGTACTTC. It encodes CASSLENYYEQYF.

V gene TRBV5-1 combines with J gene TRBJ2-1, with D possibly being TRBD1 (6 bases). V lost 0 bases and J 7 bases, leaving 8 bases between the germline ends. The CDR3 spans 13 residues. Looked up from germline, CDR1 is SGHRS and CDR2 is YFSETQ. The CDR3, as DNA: TGCGCCAGCAGCTTGGGGGACAATAATGAGCAGTTCTTC. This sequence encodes CASSLGDNNEQFF.

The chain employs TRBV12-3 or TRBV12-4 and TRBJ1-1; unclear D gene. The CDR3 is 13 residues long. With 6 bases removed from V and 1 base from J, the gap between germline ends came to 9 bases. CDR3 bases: TGTGCCAGCAGCCTCCAGTGGAACACTGAAGCTTTCTTT. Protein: CASSLQWNTEAFF.

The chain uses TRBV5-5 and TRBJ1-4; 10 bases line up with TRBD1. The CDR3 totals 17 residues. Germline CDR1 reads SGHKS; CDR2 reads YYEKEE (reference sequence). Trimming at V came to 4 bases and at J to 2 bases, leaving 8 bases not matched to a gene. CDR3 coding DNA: TGTGCCAGCAGCCCGGGACAGGGGATTCACACTAATGAAAAACTGTTTTTT. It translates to CASSPGQGIHTNEKLFF.

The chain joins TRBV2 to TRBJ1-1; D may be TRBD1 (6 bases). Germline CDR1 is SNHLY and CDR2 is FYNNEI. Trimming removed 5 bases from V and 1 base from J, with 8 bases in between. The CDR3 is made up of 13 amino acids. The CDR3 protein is CASSSQGNTEAFF. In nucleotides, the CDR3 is TGTGCCAGCAGTTCACAGGGGAACACTGAAGCTTTCTTT.

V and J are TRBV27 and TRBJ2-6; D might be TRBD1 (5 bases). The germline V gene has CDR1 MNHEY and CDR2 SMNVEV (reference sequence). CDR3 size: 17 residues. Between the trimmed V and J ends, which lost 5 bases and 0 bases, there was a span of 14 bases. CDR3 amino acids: CASSPGSGLSGANVLTF. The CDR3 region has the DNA TGTGCCAGCAGTCCGGGTTCAGGGCTCTCTGGGGCCAACGTCCTGACTTTC. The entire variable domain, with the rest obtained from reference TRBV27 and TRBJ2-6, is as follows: EAQVTQNPRYLITVTGKKLTVTCSQNMNHEYMSWYRQDPGLGLRQIYYSMNVEVTDKGDVPEGYKVSRKEKRNFPLILESPSPNQTSLYFCASSPGSGLSGANVLTFGAGSRLTVL.

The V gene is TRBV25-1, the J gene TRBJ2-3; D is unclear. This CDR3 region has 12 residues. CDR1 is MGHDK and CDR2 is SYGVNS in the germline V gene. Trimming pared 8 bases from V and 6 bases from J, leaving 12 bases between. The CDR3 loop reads CASQFEADTQYF. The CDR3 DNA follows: TGTGCCAGCCAATTTGAGGCGGATACGCAGTATTTT.

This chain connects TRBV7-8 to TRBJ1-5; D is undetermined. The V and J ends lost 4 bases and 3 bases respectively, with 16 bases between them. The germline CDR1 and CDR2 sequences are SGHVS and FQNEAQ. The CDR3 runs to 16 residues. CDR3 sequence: CASSYRRGIINQPQHF. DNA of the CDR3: TGTGCCAGCAGCTACCGACGGGGAATAATCAATCAGCCCCAGCATTTT.

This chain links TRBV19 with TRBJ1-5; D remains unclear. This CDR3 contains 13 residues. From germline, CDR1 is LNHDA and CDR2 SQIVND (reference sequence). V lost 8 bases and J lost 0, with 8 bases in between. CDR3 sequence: CASSVNSNQPQHF. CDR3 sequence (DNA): TGTGCCAGTTCGGTTAATAGCAATCAGCCCCAGCATTTT.

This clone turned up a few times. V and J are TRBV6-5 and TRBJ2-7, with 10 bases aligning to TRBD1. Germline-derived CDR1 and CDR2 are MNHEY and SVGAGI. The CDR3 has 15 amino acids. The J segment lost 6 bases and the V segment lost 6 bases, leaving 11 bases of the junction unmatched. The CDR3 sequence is CASRAPRQGASEQYF. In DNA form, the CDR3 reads TGTGCCAGCAGGGCACCCAGACAGGGGGCGTCCGAGCAGTACTTC.

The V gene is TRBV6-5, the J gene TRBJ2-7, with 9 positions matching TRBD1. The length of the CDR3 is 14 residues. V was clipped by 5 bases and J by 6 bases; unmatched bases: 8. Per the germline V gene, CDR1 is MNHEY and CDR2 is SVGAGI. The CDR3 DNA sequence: TGTGCCAGCAGTCCGGGACAGGGAGCGGTCGAGCAGTACTTC. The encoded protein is CASSPGQGAVEQYF.

The CDR3 sequence: CASRVYPGLTEAFF. The CDR3 coding sequence is TGTGCCAGCAGAGTTTATCCGGGTCTCACTGAAGCTTTCTTT. The genes are TRBV6-5 and TRBJ1-1; D call uncertain. CDR1 and CDR2 (germline): MNHEY, SVGAGI. This CDR3 has 14 residues. Trimming pared 6 bases from V and 4 bases from J, leaving 15 bases between.

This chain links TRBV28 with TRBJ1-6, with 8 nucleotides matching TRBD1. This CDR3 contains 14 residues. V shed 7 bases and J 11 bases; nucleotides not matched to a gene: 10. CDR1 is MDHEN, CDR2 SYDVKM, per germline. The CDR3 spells CASIPGQVGPPLHF. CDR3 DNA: TGTGCCAGCATCCCGGGACAGGTTGGTCCACCCCTCCACTTT. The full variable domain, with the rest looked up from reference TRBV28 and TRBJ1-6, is DVKVTQSSRYLVKRTGEKVFLECVQDMDHENMFWYRQDPGLGLRLIYFSYDVKMKEKGDIPEGYSVSREKKERFSLILESASTNQTSMYLCASIPGQVGPPLHFGNGTRLTVT.

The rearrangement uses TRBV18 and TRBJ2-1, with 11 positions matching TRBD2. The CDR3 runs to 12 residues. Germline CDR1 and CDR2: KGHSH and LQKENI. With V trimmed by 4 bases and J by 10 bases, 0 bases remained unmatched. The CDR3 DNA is TGTGCCAGCTCACGACTAGCGGGGGAGCAGTTCTTC. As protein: CASSRLAGEQFF.